One and the same sample provided the 13 T cell receptor beta chains below, sequenced in a study of T cell responses to AZD1222 COVID-19 vaccine. The method was immunoSEQ multiplex PCR; TCRdb's version includes in-frame clones alone and lacks a portion of them. The data contain more than 100,000 clones, less than 90% of them singletons. Sequenced material: peripheral blood, taken on day 0 of AZD1222 vaccination. These receptors came from an adult in good health.

The genes are TRBV11-2 and TRBJ2-1, with 8 nucleotides matching TRBD1. This CDR3 has 13 residues. With V trimmed by 5 bases and J by 9 bases, 6 bases remained unmatched. Germline values: CDR1 SGHAT, CDR2 FQNNGV. Here the CDR3 DNA reads TGTGCCAGCAGCCTGGACAGGGTGAGTGAGCAGTTCTTC. Translating it yields CASSLDRVSEQFF.

The chain joins TRBV6-1 to TRBJ2-7, with 7 bases matching TRBD2. This CDR3 is built from 13 residues. V lost 3 bases, J lost 5 bases, and 4 bases stayed unmatched. The V gene's germline CDR1 is MNHNS and CDR2 SASEGT. The CDR3 DNA is TGTGCCAGCAGTGAGCGGGAGTTTAACGAGCAGTACTTC. It is translated as CASSEREFNEQYF.

The chain employs TRBV28 and TRBJ1-2; a possible D gene is TRBD1 (5 bases). CDR1 is MDHEN and CDR2 is SYDVKM in the germline V gene. The CDR3 has 14 amino acids. Trimming removed 6 bases at V and 4 bases at J, with 15 bases between. The CDR3 DNA is TGTGCCAGCAGCCTCGACAGCGCTAGCTATGGCTACACCTTC. As protein: CASSLDSASYGYTF.

The V and J genes are TRBV6-1 and TRBJ1-1; weak D call: TRBD1 (6 bases). This CDR3 region has 11 residues. The germline V gene has CDR1 MNHNS and CDR2 SASEGT. Trimming stripped 2 bases from V and 8 bases from J, with 6 bases between. The CDR3, as DNA: TGTGCCAGCAGTGAAAGGGGGGAAGCTTTCTTT. This sequence encodes CASSERGEAFF.

The rearrangement joins TRBV13 to TRBJ2-3; 12 bases map to TRBD2. V was clipped by 0 bases and J by 2 bases; unmatched bases: 12. Germline values: CDR1 PRHDT, CDR2 FYEKMQ (reference sequence). The CDR3 has 20 amino acids. In nucleotides, the CDR3 is TGTGCCAGCAGCTTAGGAGTACTAGCGGGAGGTTCCCAATTCACAGATACGCAGTATTTT. Its protein product is CASSLGVLAGGSQFTDTQYF.

The chain joins TRBV7-2 to TRBJ1-2, with unresolved D. Germline CDR1 and CDR2: SGHTA and FQGNSA. Trimming cost V 5 bases and J 6 bases, with 13 bases left between them. CDR3 length: 13 amino acids. In DNA form, the CDR3 reads TGTGCCAGCAGCCCATGGACGGGTCATGGCTACACCTTC. Protein: CASSPWTGHGYTF. Together with reference TRBV7-2 and TRBJ1-2, the CDR3 gives the full variable domain: GAGVSQSPSNKVTEKGKDVELRCDPISGHTALYWYRQSLGQGLEFLIYFQGNSAPDKSGLPSDRFSAERTGGSVSTLTIQRTQQEDSAVYLCASSPWTGHGYTFGSGTRLTVV.

The rearrangement links TRBV6-5 to TRBJ1-4; D is undetermined. Trimming shortened V by 8 bases and J by 5 bases, and 15 bases separated the two germline ends. The germline V gene encodes CDR1 MNHEY and CDR2 SVGAGI. CDR3 length: 14 amino acids. CDR3 amino acids: CASGAGKRNEKLFF. CDR3 bases: TGTGCCAGCGGAGCGGGGAAACGGAATGAAAAACTGTTTTTT.

V gene TRBV6-4 combines with J gene TRBJ2-1; a weak D match, TRBD2 (6 bases). This CDR3 is built from 15 residues. V lost 6 bases and J lost 5, with 17 bases in between. Germline CDR1 MRHNA, CDR2 SNTAGT. CDR3 region: CASSQDYLGHNEQFF. The CDR3 DNA follows: TGTGCCAGCAGCCAGGACTATCTGGGGCACAATGAGCAGTTCTTC.

V is TRBV9 and J is TRBJ2-1, with D tentatively TRBD2 (5 bases). Germline values: CDR1 SGDLS, CDR2 YYNGEE. V shed 2 bases and J shed 0 bases, with 9 bases lying between them. This CDR3 comprises 15 residues. CDR3 sequence (DNA): TGTGCCAGCAGCGTCTTCCGGGGCTCCTACAATGAGCAGTTCTTC. Its translation is CASSVFRGSYNEQFF.

This chain joins TRBV7-2 and TRBJ2-1; TRBD2 agrees at 8 bases. Germline-derived CDR1 and CDR2 are SGHTA and FQGNSA. Trimming at V came to 5 bases and at J to 7 bases, leaving 16 bases not matched to a gene. The CDR3 runs 17 residues. The CDR3 sequence is CASSPRFSGTSWNEQFF. In nucleotides, the CDR3 is TGTGCCAGCAGCCCTCGATTTAGCGGGACGAGTTGGAATGAGCAGTTCTTC.

The rearrangement uses TRBV3-1 (or the pseudogene TRBV3-2) and TRBJ1-2; D is perhaps TRBD1 (5 bases). V shed 6 bases and J shed 1 base, with 18 bases lying between them. This CDR3 is built from 16 residues. Germline CDR1 LGHDT, CDR2 YNNKEL (reference sequence). Here the CDR3 DNA reads TGTGCCAGCAGACCTCGGGGCGGGGATTATAACTATGGCTACACCTTC. This encodes CASRPRGGDYNYGYTF.

The V gene is TRBV7-8, the J gene TRBJ2-2; D might be TRBD2 (5 bases). The CDR3 sequence is 15 residues long. Germline V gene sequence: CDR1 SGHVS, CDR2 FQNEAQ. V lost 3 bases, J lost 6 bases, and 14 bases lay in between. Here the CDR3 DNA reads TGTGCCAGCAGCTTCTCCACTGGGAGTTCCGGGGAGCTGTTTTTT. Its translation is CASSFSTGSSGELFF.

On this clone: At one end the junction does not follow the germline gene, possibly because of a read error. The chain carries TRBV7-7 and TRBJ2-2; 9 positions match TRBD1. The CDR3 is made up of 16 amino acids. Germline CDR1 reads SSHAT; CDR2 reads FNYEAQ (reference sequence). CDR3 amino acids: CASSPRTGDGTGELFF. As DNA, the CDR3 is TGTGCTAGCAGCCCGAGGACAGGGGATGGCACCGGGGAGCTGTTTTTT.